The 5 T cell receptor beta chains below come from one sample, sequenced in a study of graft-versus-host responses after intestinal transplantation. Clones were read by immunoSEQ multiplex PCR, and TCRdb kept only the in-frame ones, dropping some. The sample yields fewer than 50,000 clones, 75% to 95% seen once. The source was PBMCs, collected 524 days after transplant. The receptors shown here come from a human patient who received an intestinal transplant, so some T cells may come from the graft donor.

The chain recombines TRBV6-5 with TRBJ2-1; the D gene is possibly TRBD2 (6 bases). The V and J ends lost 4 bases and 2 bases respectively, with 12 bases between them. CDR1 is MNHEY, CDR2 SVGAGI, per germline. The CDR3 length is 15 residues. In DNA form, the CDR3 reads TGTGCCAGCAGTTTAGCGGCCGGACCCTACAATGAGCAGTTCTTC. This codes for CASSLAAGPYNEQFF.

As to this clone: Other DNA sequences in this sample translate to the same CDR3. The chain employs TRBV7-6 and TRBJ2-7, with 8 bases fitting TRBD1. The CDR3 covers 13 residues. Germline V gene data show CDR1 as SGHVS and CDR2 as FNYEAQ. V was clipped by 5 bases and J by 3 bases; unmatched bases: 3. In nucleotides, the CDR3 is TGTGCCAGCAGCCTCGGGACAGGCTACGAGCAGTACTTC. This encodes CASSLGTGYEQYF.

CDR3 coding DNA: TGTGCCAGCAGTTTAGACAGGGGGGGCACTGAAGCTTTCTTT. Amino acid sequence: CASSLDRGGTEAFF. The V gene is TRBV28, the J gene TRBJ1-1, with 9 bases that match TRBD1. The V gene end was trimmed by 2 bases and the J gene end by 4 bases; junction bases not matched to a gene: 2. CDR3 size: 14 residues. The germline CDR1 and CDR2 sequences are MDHEN and SYDVKM.

The rearrangement uses TRBV18 and TRBJ1-3; 7 positions match TRBD1. Germline V gene data show CDR1 as KGHSH and CDR2 as LQKENI. The CDR3 length is 16 residues. The junction had 4 bases not matched to a gene; V was cut back by 2 bases and J by 0 bases. This CDR3 reads CASSPGQVNSGNTIYF. The DNA for the CDR3 is TGTGCCAGCTCACCAGGACAGGTTAACTCTGGAAACACCATATATTTT.

This clone has just one count. The chain's CDR3 is CASSSPSPGVVNEQFF. For the CDR3, the DNA is TGTGCCAGCAGCTCCCCCTCCCCCGGGGTGGTCAATGAGCAGTTCTTC. The rearrangement joins TRBV7-8 to TRBJ2-1; perhaps TRBD2 as D (5 bases). This CDR3 has 16 residues. V was trimmed by 4 bases and J by 6 bases, leaving 19 bases between them. CDR1 SGHVS and CDR2 FQNEAQ come from the germline V gene. Full variable domain (outside the CDR3, taken from reference TRBV7-8 and TRBJ2-1): GAGVSQSPRYKVAKRGQDVALRCDPISGHVSLFWYQQALGQGPEFLTYFQNEAQLDKSGLPSDRFFAERPEGSVSTLKIQRTQQEDSAVYLCASSSPSPGVVNEQFFGPGTRLTVL.